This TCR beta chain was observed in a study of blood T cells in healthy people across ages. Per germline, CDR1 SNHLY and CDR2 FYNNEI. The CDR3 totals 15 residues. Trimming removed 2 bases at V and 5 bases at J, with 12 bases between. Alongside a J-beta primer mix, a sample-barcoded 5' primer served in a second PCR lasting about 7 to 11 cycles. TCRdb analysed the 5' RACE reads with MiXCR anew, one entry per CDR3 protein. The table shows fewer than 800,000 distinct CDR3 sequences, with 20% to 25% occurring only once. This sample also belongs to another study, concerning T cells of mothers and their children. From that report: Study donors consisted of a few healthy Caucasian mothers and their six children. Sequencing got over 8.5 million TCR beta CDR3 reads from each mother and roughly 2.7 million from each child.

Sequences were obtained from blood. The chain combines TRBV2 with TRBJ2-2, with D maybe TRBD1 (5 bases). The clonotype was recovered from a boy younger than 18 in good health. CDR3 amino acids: CASSELGRVTGELFF. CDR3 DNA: TGTGCCAGCAGTGAACTTGGCAGGGTGACCGGGGAGCTGTTTTTT.